This T cell receptor beta chain is drawn from a study of control samples from healthy donors and cancer patients. This clone was counted a few times. The data were produced by immunoSEQ multiplex PCR, yet TCRdb's version contains in-frame clones alone and is incomplete. The sample records tens of thousands of clones, roughly 90% being singletons. Germline V gives CDR1 SGHTA, CDR2 FQGNSA. The CDR3 runs to 19 residues. V trimming: 5 bases; J trimming: 5 bases; junction bases outside the gene matches: 18. The source is a woman in her fifties or sixties with head and neck cancer. Material: PBMCs. The V and J genes are TRBV7-2 and TRBJ2-3, with 11 bases fitting TRBD2. As DNA, the CDR3 is TGTGCCAGCAGCCATCCAAGTGCTGGGACTAGCGGTGAGGGAGATACGCAGTATTTT. As protein: CASSHPSAGTSGEGDTQYF.